The 24 T cell receptor beta chains given below trace back to one sample, sequenced in a study of cytomegalovirus exposure and HLA in healthy donors. Data came from immunoSEQ multiplex PCR; TCRdb stores just in-frame clones and leaves some out. Among around 250,000 clones, 90% were seen once, and the ten largest hold under 0.4%. Sequencing was done on a sample of PBMCs. These receptors came from a young woman in good health and CMV-seronegative.

The V gene is TRBV11-1, the J gene TRBJ2-7, with TRBD2 as a possible D gene (5 bases). Germline V lookup: CDR1 SGHAT, CDR2 FQDESV (reference sequence). There are 13 residues in the CDR3. Trimming removed 5 bases from V and 5 bases from J, with 13 bases in between. As DNA, the CDR3 is TGTGCCAGCAGCGGCGGGCTAGCACACGAGCAGTACTTC. Encoded protein: CASSGGLAHEQYF.

The rearrangement joins TRBV6-6 to TRBJ1-1; 9 bases are shared with TRBD1. The CDR3 extends over 15 amino acids. Per germline, CDR1 MNHNY and CDR2 SVGAGI (reference sequence). After removal of 2 bases from V and 5 bases from J, the junction contained 6 bases not matched to a gene. The CDR3 nucleotides are TGTGCCAGCAGTTACGCACAGGGGGCAAGGACTGAAGCTTTCTTT. It translates to CASSYAQGARTEAFF.

This chain connects TRBV6-1 to TRBJ1-6; D gene ambiguous. Trimming cost V 4 bases and J 6 bases, with 13 bases left between them. The germline V gene has CDR1 MNHNS and CDR2 SASEGT. The CDR3 covers 15 residues. The DNA for the CDR3 is TGTGCCAGCAGTGCTCGGGAAAGAAGTAATTCACCCCTCCACTTT. Its protein is CASSARERSNSPLHF.

The rearrangement links TRBV5-1 to TRBJ1-5; weak D call: TRBD1 (5 bases). CDR1 and CDR2 from the germline V gene are SGHRS and YFSETQ. V was pared by 4 bases and J by 11 bases, with 19 bases between. This CDR3 is built from 14 residues. The CDR3 protein is CASSERPGEVSQHF. The CDR3 bases are TGCGCCAGCAGCGAACGACCGGGGGAAGTGTCCCAGCATTTT.

The chain couples TRBV6-5 to TRBJ2-2, with D unclear. There are 13 residues in the CDR3. Germline V gives CDR1 MNHEY, CDR2 SVGAGI. V was pared by 8 bases and J by 0 bases, with 7 bases between. CDR3: CASVQTNTGELFF. CDR3 coding DNA: TGTGCCAGCGTACAGACGAACACCGGGGAGCTGTTTTTT.

This clone occurred a few times. The CDR3 sequence is CASSHTGSSYEQYF. The CDR3 nucleotides read TGCGCCAGCAGCCATACAGGGTCCTCCTACGAGCAGTACTTC. The genes are TRBV4-1 and TRBJ2-7, with a tentative D call TRBD1 (6 bases). The V end was cut by 3 bases, the J end by 0 bases, with 9 bases between. CDR3 length: 14 amino acids. Germline-derived CDR1 and CDR2 are MGHRA and YSYEKL.

V is TRBV7-3 and J is TRBJ2-2; D is perhaps TRBD1 (5 bases). V gave up 5 bases and J gave up 4 bases, with 14 bases separating them. Germline CDR1 is SGHTA and CDR2 is FQGTGA. The CDR3 has 15 amino acids. In nucleotides, the CDR3 is TGTGCCAGCAGCCCCCCCGGACAAACCACCGGGGAGCTGTTTTTT. This gives the protein CASSPPGQTTGELFF. The full variable domain, with the rest looked up from reference TRBV7-3 and TRBJ2-2, is GAGVSQTPSNKVTEKGKYVELRCDPISGHTALYWYRQSLGQGPEFLIYFQGTGAADDSGLPNDRFFAVRPEGSVSTLKIQRTERGDSAVYLCASSPPGQTTGELFFGEGSRLTVL.

Only one count was recorded for this clone. The CDR3 reads CASSEWTGTHEQYF. The DNA of the CDR3 is TGTGCCAGCAGTGAATGGACAGGGACGCACGAGCAGTACTTC. This chain joins TRBV25-1 and TRBJ2-7; 8 bases line up with TRBD1. CDR1 and CDR2 from the germline V gene are MGHDK and SYGVNS. J gave up 5 bases and V 1 base, and 4 bases lay outside the gene matches. The CDR3 totals 14 residues.

This CDR3 reads CASSEDRGFYEQYV. Here the CDR3 DNA reads TGTGCCAGCAGTGAAGACAGGGGCTTCTACGAGCAGTACGTC. The chain recombines TRBV6-1 with TRBJ2-7; 7 bases match TRBD1. J gave up 3 bases and V 1 base, and 3 bases lay outside the gene matches. Per the germline V gene, CDR1 is MNHNS and CDR2 is SASEGT. The CDR3 runs to 14 residues.

This clone was seen a few times. The chain uses TRBV28 and TRBJ1-1; D is ambiguous. Per the germline V gene, CDR1 is MDHEN and CDR2 is SYDVKM. Between the trimmed V and J ends, which lost 7 bases and 3 bases, there was a span of 15 bases. This CDR3 contains 14 residues. CDR3 in amino acids: CASMSSDKHTEAFF. The CDR3 DNA reads TGTGCCAGCATGAGTTCCGACAAACACACTGAAGCTTTCTTT.

The chain combines TRBV7-6 with TRBJ2-3, with 7 bases identical to TRBD1. Germline CDR1 SGHVS, CDR2 FNYEAQ. This CDR3 is built from 15 residues. J gave up 0 bases and V 1 base, and 1 base lay outside the gene matches. The CDR3 coding sequence is TGTGCCAGCAGCTTAGTAGGGGGCAGCACAGATACGCAGTATTTT. Amino acids: CASSLVGGSTDTQYF.

The chain carries TRBV5-8 and TRBJ2-7, with TRBD2 matching 13 bases. This CDR3 comprises 15 residues. Germline V lookup: CDR1 SGHTS, CDR2 YDEGEE. V dropped 4 bases and J dropped 5; count of bases not matched to a gene: 6. The CDR3 loop is CASSVGTSGADEQYF. The CDR3 DNA follows: TGTGCCAGCAGCGTCGGGACTAGCGGGGCAGACGAGCAGTACTTC. Combining the CDR3 with reference TRBV5-8 and TRBJ2-7 gives the whole variable domain EAGVTQSPTHLIKTRGQQATLRCSPISGHTSVYWYQQALGLGLQFLLWYDEGEERNRGNFPPRFSGRQFPNYSSELNVNALELEDSALYLCASSVGTSGADEQYFGPGTRLTVT.

This rearrangement joins TRBV6-1 to TRBJ2-7, with D hard to call. The CDR3 has 13 residues. CDR1 is MNHNS, CDR2 SASEGT, per germline. Trimming removed 4 bases from V and 0 bases from J, with 7 bases in between. CDR3 in DNA: TGTGCCAGCAGTGCCCTCAGCTCCTACGAGCAGTACTTC. Protein: CASSALSSYEQYF.

The V gene is TRBV6-5, the J gene TRBJ1-1; no clear D. The CDR3 has 13 amino acids. V was pared by 2 bases and J by 5 bases, with 9 bases between. Germline CDR1 is MNHEY and CDR2 is SVGAGI. As DNA, the CDR3 is TGTGCCAGCAGTTACACCGAGATGACTGAAGCTTTCTTT. Translating gives CASSYTEMTEAFF.

This clone was detected a few times. V and J are TRBV6-1 and TRBJ1-5, with D maybe TRBD1 (5 bases). Trimming removed 4 bases from V and 3 bases from J, with 7 bases in between. CDR1 is MNHNS, CDR2 SASEGT, per germline. This CDR3 is 13 amino acids long. DNA for the CDR3: TGTGCCAGCAGTGCGGACATCAATCAGCCCCAGCATTTT. Translated, it gives CASSADINQPQHF.

This clone was picked up one time. The chain uses TRBV4-3 and TRBJ2-5; TRBD2 agrees at 8 bases. The germline V gene has CDR1 LGHNA and CDR2 YSLEER. J lost 4 bases, V lost 0 bases, and 10 bases had no gene match. The length of the CDR3 is 17 residues. The CDR3 nucleotides are TGCGCCAGCAGCCAAGATCTGATCGGGGGGGCCGGAGAGACCCAGTACTTC. It encodes CASSQDLIGGAGETQYF.

This rearrangement joins TRBV7-2 to TRBJ2-5; tentative D call: TRBD2 (6 bases). V shed 5 bases and J shed 4 bases, with 11 bases lying between them. Germline V CDR1 and CDR2: SGHTA, FQGNSA. The CDR3 is 13 amino acids. The CDR3 loop is CASSRGRLETQYF. CDR3 sequence (DNA): TGTGCCAGCAGCCGAGGGAGGTTAGAGACCCAGTACTTC.

This clone has more than one count but fewer than ten. This rearrangement joins TRBV28 to TRBJ2-2; 13 bases line up with TRBD2. This CDR3 region has 16 residues. V lost 6 bases and J lost 7; bases outside the gene matches: 8. The germline V gene has CDR1 MDHEN and CDR2 SYDVKM. CDR3 in amino acids: CASRPGTSGVIGELFF. The CDR3 nucleotides are TGTGCCAGCAGACCAGGGACTAGCGGGGTTATCGGGGAGCTGTTTTTT.

This clone occurred a few times. The chain joins TRBV15 to TRBJ2-1, with 9 nucleotides matching TRBD2. J lost 7 bases, V lost 0 bases, and 10 bases had no gene match. The germline gives CDR1 LNHNV, CDR2 YYDKDF (reference sequence). The CDR3 spans 17 residues. CDR3 in DNA: TGTGCCACCAGCAGAGATCAGGCTAGCGGGGCCCGGAATGAGCAGTTCTTC. Residues: CATSRDQASGARNEQFF.

The chain is built from TRBV14 and TRBJ2-1, with D maybe TRBD2 (5 bases). V lost 0 bases to trimming and J lost 8 bases, with 17 bases between them. CDR3 length equals 16 residues. Germline V CDR1 and CDR2: SGHDN, FVKESK. Here the CDR3 DNA reads TGTGCCAGCAGCCAAGATTTCTACGCGACTACCGATGAGCAGTTCTTC. The encoded protein is CASSQDFYATTDEQFF. The whole variable domain, remainder taken from reference TRBV14 and TRBJ2-1, is EAGVTQFPSHSVIEKGQTVTLRCDPISGHDNLYWYRRVMGKEIKFLLHFVKESKQDESGMPNNRFLAERTGGTYSTLKVQPAELEDSGVYFCASSQDFYATTDEQFFGPGTRLTVL.

The chain combines TRBV27 with TRBJ1-3, with TRBD1 identical over 7 bases. The CDR3 length is 16 residues. CDR1 and CDR2 (germline): MNHEY, SMNVEV (reference sequence). Losses at the gene ends were 6 bases for V and 6 bases for J; bases not matched to a gene: 14. CDR3 residues: CASRPTYRTGINTIYF. DNA of the CDR3: TGTGCCAGCAGACCGACTTACAGGACAGGAATAAACACCATATATTTT.

CDR3 region: CASSFFSQAHTGELFF. The CDR3 nucleotides read TGTGCCAGCAGTTTTTTCTCACAGGCCCACACCGGGGAGCTGTTTTTT. This rearrangement joins TRBV6-6 to TRBJ2-2; tentatively, D is TRBD1 (5 bases). The length of the CDR3 is 16 residues. Trimming removed 4 bases at V and 3 bases at J, with 15 bases between. Germline assignment: CDR1 MNHNY and CDR2 SVGAGI (reference sequence).

The chain has TRBV27 and TRBJ2-7, with TRBD1 identical over 8 bases. CDR1 and CDR2 (germline): MNHEY, SMNVEV (reference sequence). V lost 2 bases to trimming and J lost 6 bases; unmatched junction nucleotides: 3. This CDR3 comprises 13 residues. CDR3 sequence: CASSLEQGGEQYF. The CDR3 region has the DNA TGTGCCAGCAGTTTAGAACAGGGGGGCGAGCAGTACTTC.

This CDR3 reads CASSVGGGIYNEQFF. The CDR3 DNA reads TGTGCCAGCAGCGTAGGGGGGGGGATCTACAATGAGCAGTTCTTC. The rearrangement links TRBV6-1 to TRBJ2-1; a possible D gene is TRBD2 (7 bases). Germline CDR1 is MNHNS and CDR2 is SASEGT. CDR3 size: 15 residues. V lost 6 bases and J lost 3, with 15 bases in between.